This T cell receptor beta chain was profiled in a study of blood T cell repertoires in COVID-19. In germline, CDR1 is GTSNPN, CDR2 SVGIG (reference sequence). The CDR3 loop spans 13 amino acids. V shed 1 base and J shed 2 bases, with 6 bases lying between them. Original handling: How many nucleated cells were present was estimated from reference gene primer amplification. Clones were read by immunoSEQ multiplex PCR, and TCRdb kept only the in-frame ones, dropping some. Clonal size and the V and J genes are those of that table, whereas D and trimming came from the DNA. The sample holds approximately 380,000 clones, about 85% seen once.

The chain links TRBV30 to TRBJ1-5; possible D gene TRBD1, 6 bases. The sequenced material came from peripheral blood. This receptor was obtained from a woman in her late teens or twenties with acute or convalescent COVID-19. CDR3 in DNA: TGTGCCTGGAGTGAGGGGGGCAATCAGCCCCAGCATTTT. Encoded protein: CAWSEGGNQPQHF.